This T cell receptor beta chain was sequenced during a study of T cell repertoires in cytomegalovirus infection. General study results and limits: There were carriers of CMV plus the relevant HLA, and cumulative public TCR beta family frequency identified them.

This CDR3 is built from 15 residues. The V end lost 1 base, the J end lost 3 bases, and 11 bases lay between the germline ends. The germline CDR1 and CDR2 sequences are SGHNT and YENEEA. Note on this clonotype: What it binds is unknown.

TCRdb recomputed calls from the reads with MiXCR, one row per CDR3 protein. Of hundreds of thousands of distinct CDR3 sequences in the sample, around 32% were seen once. This chain joins TRBV11-3 and TRBJ2-3; D call uncertain. Sequenced material: cultured PBMCs, taken from culture after CMV antigen stimulation. This receptor was taken from a human donor in good health (CMV status not recorded). Some clones in this sample may be carry-over from other donors' samples. Here the CDR3 DNA reads TGTGCCAGCAGCTTAGGAATAGGAGAGACAGATACGCAGTATTTT. This gives the protein CASSLGIGETDTQYF.